A single sample is the source of the 10 T cell receptor beta chains below, sequenced in a study of regulatory T cells in long-lasting Graves disease. As to time point: persistent/refractory GD, antithyroid drugs over 5 years with positive TRAb. PBMCs were the source of the RNA used for TCR sequencing. Construction of TCR beta libraries relied on iRepertoire HTBI primers and on Arm-PCR targeting CDR3 regions. Each CDR3 protein gets one entry after TCRdb re-called the multiplex PCR reads with MiXCR. The sample lists fewer than 450,000 distinct CDR3 sequences, around 20% occurring once. The sample consisted of peripheral blood mononuclear cells (PBMCs), taken when the disease was refractory, from a patient treated with antithyroid drugs. The receptors were gathered from a female donor with Graves disease.

Ten or more counts support this clonotype. The chain is built from TRBV2 and TRBJ1-5, with D possibly TRBD1 on 6 matching bases. The CDR3 is made up of 16 amino acids. Germline V gene lookup returns CDR1 SNHLY and CDR2 FYNNEI. The V end was cut by 4 bases, the J end by 6 bases, with 19 bases between. The chain's CDR3 is CASSAGAAGKGQPQHF. CDR3 DNA: TGTGCCAGCAGTGCGGGGGCGGCCGGGAAAGGTCAGCCCCAGCATTTT.

This clonotype appeared many times. The V and J genes are TRBV12-3 or TRBV12-4 and TRBJ2-5, with a tentative D call TRBD1 (6 bases). Trimming took 6 bases from V and 3 from J, leaving 11 bases between them. The CDR3 consists of 13 residues. CDR3 DNA sequence: TGTGCCAGCAGACCCGGACAGAAAGAGACCCAGTACTTC. Translated: CASRPGQKETQYF.

With respect to this clonotype: A much larger clone sits a single nucleotide away, making a read error possible. The V and J genes are TRBV7-2 and TRBJ2-5, with 10 bases that match TRBD2. The V gene's germline CDR1 is SGHTA and CDR2 FQGNSA. The CDR3 has 17 residues. CDR3 coding DNA: TGTGCCAGCAGCCTCAGGGCTAGCGGGAGATTCGGGGTGACCCAGTGCTTC. The encoded protein is CASSLRASGRFGVTQCF.

Remarks on this clonotype: Lacking the conserved final phenylalanine or tryptophan, this CDR3 likely reflects a read error. This chain links TRBV28 with TRBJ2-7; 12 positions agree with TRBD2. Germline CDR1 MDHEN, CDR2 SYDVKM. CDR3 length: 17 residues. V lost 1 base to trimming and J lost 3 bases; unmatched junction nucleotides: 7. CDR3 protein: CASSLFLAGGLIYEQYL. The CDR3 coding sequence is TGTGCCAGCAGTTTATTCCTAGCGGGAGGGCTAATCTACGAGCAGTACCTC.

This clonotype showed up many times. J is TRBJ1-2 and V is TRBV20-1, with 9 bases fitting TRBD1. Trimming at V came to 5 bases and at J to 4 bases, leaving 8 bases not matched to a gene. Germline-derived CDR1 and CDR2 are DFQATT and SNEGSKA (reference sequence). The CDR3 sequence is 14 residues long. CDR3 region: CSAAPGTGIYGYTF. The CDR3 coding sequence is TGCAGTGCTGCCCCCGGGACAGGGATCTATGGCTACACCTTC.

The chain recombines TRBV7-9 with TRBJ2-7; D perhaps matches TRBD2 (6 bases). V was pared by 4 bases and J by 3 bases, with 13 bases between. The CDR3 length is 14 residues. From germline, CDR1 is SEHNR and CDR2 FQNEAQ (reference sequence). The CDR3 sequence: CASSSPTGGYEQYF. DNA of the CDR3: TGTGCCAGCAGCTCCCCGACCGGGGGCTACGAGCAGTACTTC.

There are many counts of this clonotype. V gene TRBV28 combines with J gene TRBJ2-5; 7 bases agree with TRBD2. The germline V gene encodes CDR1 MDHEN and CDR2 SYDVKM. The trim removed 4 bases at V and 5 bases at J, leaving 13 bases unmatched. The CDR3 runs to 16 residues. The CDR3 here is CASSSGEGRARETQYF. DNA for the CDR3: TGTGCCAGCAGTTCAGGCGAAGGGAGGGCGCGGGAGACCCAGTACTTC.

This clonotype occurred a few times. The V and J genes are TRBV7-2 and TRBJ1-6, with 7 bases that match TRBD1. The CDR3 totals 16 residues. Germline values: CDR1 SGHTA, CDR2 FQGNSA. Trimming at V came to 3 bases and at J to 4 bases, leaving 6 bases not matched to a gene. This CDR3 is CASSLHGQDYNSPLHF. CDR3 sequence (DNA): TGTGCCAGCAGCTTGCACGGACAGGATTATAATTCACCCCTCCACTTT.

This clonotype was counted a few times. This CDR3 fails to terminate in the conserved phenylalanine or tryptophan, so it likely reflects a read error. This chain links TRBV3-1 with TRBJ1-2; D is perhaps TRBD1 (5 bases). Germline V gene data show CDR1 as LGHDT and CDR2 as YNNKEL (reference sequence). V was shortened by 0 bases and J by 1 base, with 15 bases between the two germline ends. The CDR3 totals 17 residues. The CDR3 loop is CASSQEVSGSLNYGYTL. CDR3 in DNA: TGTGCCAGCAGCCAAGAAGTCTCAGGGTCCCTTAACTATGGCTACACCCTC.

This clonotype was seen only a few times. CDR3 sequence (DNA): TGCAGTGCTAGTACAGCGGGATTACAAGAGACCCAGTACTTC. It codes for CSASTAGLQETQYF. This chain joins TRBV20-1 and TRBJ2-5, with TRBD2 matching over 7 bases. The germline CDR1 and CDR2 sequences are DFQATT and SNEGSKA (reference sequence). The ends lost 3 bases at V and 2 bases at J; junction bases unmatched: 6. This CDR3 has 14 residues.